What follows describes a single TCR beta chain. The data were taken from a study of blood T cell repertoires in COVID-19. Libraries were prepared by immunoSEQ multiplex PCR; TCRdb keeps only in-frame clonotypes and omits some of them. The data show 200,000 to 250,000 clones, roughly 81% seen once. Trimming at V came to 2 bases and at J to 2 bases, leaving 1 base not matched to a gene. The CDR3 covers 15 residues. CDR1 SGDLS and CDR2 YYNGEE come from the germline V gene. The genes are TRBV9 and TRBJ2-5; 12 bases align to TRBD2. The material sequenced was peripheral blood. This receptor was obtained from a middle-aged man with acute or convalescent COVID-19. The CDR3 is CASSVGTSGQETQYF. CDR3 in DNA: TGTGCCAGCAGCGTCGGGACTAGCGGGCAAGAGACCCAGTACTTC.